A selection of T cell receptor beta chains follows, all from one sample in a study of cytomegalovirus exposure and HLA in healthy donors. The method was immunoSEQ multiplex PCR; TCRdb's version includes in-frame clones alone and lacks a portion of them. This sample has 100,000 to 150,000 clones, with under 90% found just once. Sequencing was performed on PBMCs. The receptors stem from a woman in her late teens or twenties in good health and CMV-seronegative. The CDR3 runs from the conserved cysteine through the conserved F or W. The D gene is left open where the match is weak. The size of a clone is reported for some rows only, either as once, few or many, or as a class for expanded clones.

size	J	D	V	CDR3	DNA
once	TRBJ2-7	-	TRBV6-4	CASSDPVGSGTYEQYF	TGTGCCAGCAGTGACCCGGTTGGTAGCGGAACCTACGAGCAGTACTTC
-	TRBJ2-2	TRBD2	TRBV5-1	CASSLRAGVSTGELFF	TGCGCCAGCAGCCTCCGAGCGGGAGTAAGCACCGGGGAGCTGTTTTTT
-	TRBJ2-5	TRBD2	TRBV7-8	CASRGRFEETQYF	TGTGCCAGCCGCGGGAGATTCGAGGAGACCCAGTACTTC
-	TRBJ2-3	-	TRBV2	CASNLLLRTDTQYF	TGTGCCAGCAATTTACTACTTCGCACAGATACGCAGTATTTT
-	TRBJ2-1	-	TRBV11-2	CASSSIWGLSTYNEQFF	TGTGCCAGCAGCTCGATTTGGGGACTTTCTACCTACAATGAGCAGTTCTTC
-	TRBJ1-2	-	TRBV13	CASSLASVNYGYTF	TGTGCCAGCAGCTTAGCGTCCGTTAACTATGGCTACACCTTC
once	TRBJ2-2	-	TRBV5-1	CASSSTGSISGELFF	TGCGCCAGCAGCTCGACCGGGAGTATCAGCGGGGAGCTGTTTTTT
-	TRBJ2-3	TRBD1	TRBV27	CASSRQGVTDTQYF	TGTGCCAGCAGCAGACAGGGGGTCACAGATACGCAGTATTTT
once	TRBJ2-7	-	TRBV9	CASSVNRFPYEQYF	TGTGCCAGCAGCGTAAACAGGTTCCCCTACGAGCAGTACTTC
-	TRBJ1-4	-	TRBV28	CASSLFQGGEKLFF	TGTGCCAGCAGTTTGTTCCAGGGAGGGGAAAAACTGTTTTTT
-	TRBJ2-7	TRBD1	TRBV9	CASSVTGNAIYEQYF	TGTGCCAGCAGCGTGACAGGGAATGCTATATACGAGCAGTACTTC
few	TRBJ2-7	-	TRBV6-5	CASKLYLDYPGEQYF	TGTGCCAGCAAGTTGTACTTGGACTATCCGGGGGAGCAGTACTTC
-	TRBJ2-1	-	TRBV27	CASSSPNQNNEQFF	TGTGCCAGCAGTTCCCCTAACCAAAACAATGAGCAGTTCTTC
few	TRBJ2-1	TRBD2	TRBV7-7	CASSLAVGGAGTYNEQFF	TGTGCTAGCAGCTTAGCGGTGGGCGGAGCGGGAACATACAATGAGCAGTTCTTC
-	TRBJ2-1	-	TRBV7-3	CASSPMSNGEQFF	TGTGCCAGCAGCCCTATGTCCAACGGGGAGCAGTTCTTC
once	TRBJ2-3	-	TRBV5-1	CASSLLASGGTDTQYF	TGCGCCAGCAGCTTATTAGCGAGCGGAGGTACTGATACGCAGTATTTT
-	TRBJ2-3	TRBD1	TRBV27	CASSSDRGLTDTQYF	TGTGCCAGCAGTTCGGACAGGGGATTAACAGATACGCAGTATTTT
-	TRBJ2-4	-	TRBV5-4	CATRGEKNIQYF	TGTGCCACCAGGGGAGAGAAAAACATTCAGTACTTC
-	TRBJ2-7	-	TRBV19	CASSNQGNEQYF	TGTGCCAGTAGCAACCAGGGGAACGAGCAGTACTTC
once	TRBJ1-1	TRBD1	TRBV9	CASSSSRDGDRNEAFF	TGTGCCAGCAGCTCCTCCCGGGACGGGGACAGAAATGAAGCTTTCTTT
-	TRBJ1-2	-	TRBV5-6	CASSSGSVGLYGYTF	TGTGCCAGCAGCTCGGGATCCGTCGGACTCTATGGCTACACCTTC
-	TRBJ2-7	TRBD1	TRBV28	CASSLSDREGYEQYF	TGTGCCAGCAGTTTATCGGACAGGGAAGGGTACGAGCAGTACTTC